The next 18 T cell receptor beta chains were all read from a single sample in a study of blood T cell repertoires in COVID-19. This table comes from immunoSEQ multiplex PCR, and its TCRdb copy is limited to in-frame clones, with some not included. The sample has 200,000 to 250,000 clones, approximately 90% seen once; the top ten hold approximately 2.4%. The sample taken for sequencing was peripheral blood. The receptor source for this set is a man aged 25 to 40 with COVID-19, enrolled during active disease.

The chain recombines TRBV7-2 with TRBJ2-7, with a tentative D call TRBD2 (7 bases). Germline CDR1 is SGHTA and CDR2 is FQGNSA. This CDR3 spans 16 amino acids. The V end was cut by 4 bases, the J end by 6 bases, with 22 bases between. The CDR3 sequence: CASSSPGGGALSEQYF. The CDR3 bases are TGTGCCAGCAGCTCCCCGGGCGGGGGCGCGTTAAGCGAGCAGTACTTC.

The V call is TRBV24-1, the J call TRBJ2-3; 7 nucleotides line up with TRBD2. This CDR3 is 14 amino acids long. Unmatched junction bases numbered 8, after V lost 10 bases and J lost 2 bases. In germline, CDR1 is KGHDR, CDR2 SFDVKD. CDR3 amino acids: CATAGTTFTDTQYF. CDR3 DNA: TGTGCCACAGCCGGGACTACTTTCACAGATACGCAGTATTTT.

The chain recombines TRBV5-4 with TRBJ2-2; D possibly corresponds to TRBD1 (7 bases). Germline CDR1 reads SGHNT; CDR2 reads YYREEE (reference sequence). Trimming took 1 base from V and 3 from J, leaving 10 bases between them. This CDR3 has 15 amino acids. DNA of the CDR3: TGTGCCAGCAGCTTGACAGGGGAGGACACCGGGGAGCTGTTTTTT. Its translation is CASSLTGEDTGELFF. The whole variable domain, remainder taken from reference TRBV5-4 and TRBJ2-2, is ETGVTQSPTHLIKTRGQQVTLRCSSQSGHNTVSWYQQALGQGPQFIFQYYREEENGRGNFPPRFSGLQFPNYSSELNVNALELDDSALYLCASSLTGEDTGELFFGEGSRLTVL.

This chain links TRBV27 with TRBJ1-1, with D perhaps matching TRBD1 (5 bases). V lost 6 bases, J lost 1 base, and 15 bases lay in between. This CDR3 is built from 15 residues. Per germline, CDR1 MNHEY and CDR2 SMNVEV (reference sequence). CDR3 sequence (DNA): TGTGCCAGCAGGTGGGCGGACACCGGGAACACTGAAGCTTTCTTT. This encodes CASRWADTGNTEAFF.

The chain recombines TRBV7-8 with TRBJ1-2, with TRBD1 as a possible D gene (6 bases). The CDR3 runs 16 residues. Trimming removed 5 bases from V and 2 bases from J, with 18 bases in between. Germline lookup yields CDR1 SGHVS and CDR2 FQNEAQ. The CDR3 nucleotides read TGTGCCAGCAGCGCATTACAGGGCCTTGGGAACTATGGCTACACCTTC. Translated: CASSALQGLGNYGYTF.

The chain couples TRBV11-2 to TRBJ2-7, with TRBD2 matching over 10 bases. The germline V gene encodes CDR1 SGHAT and CDR2 FQNNGV. The CDR3 extends over 16 amino acids. The trim removed 1 base at V and 0 bases at J, leaving 3 bases unmatched. As DNA, the CDR3 is TGTGCCAGCAGCTTAGGTTCTAGCGGGAGCTCCTACGAGCAGTACTTC. It is translated as CASSLGSSGSSYEQYF.

The chain combines TRBV7-9 with TRBJ2-7; 7 bases line up with TRBD1. This CDR3 spans 14 amino acids. The V segment lost 5 bases and the J segment 0 bases; nucleotides outside the gene matches: 4. Per germline, CDR1 SEHNR and CDR2 FQNEAQ (reference sequence). CDR3 sequence: CASSRGQLSYEQYF. The DNA for the CDR3 is TGTGCCAGCAGCCGGGGACAGCTCTCCTACGAGCAGTACTTC. Full variable domain (outside the CDR3, taken from reference TRBV7-9 and TRBJ2-7): DTGVSQNPRHKITKRGQNVTFRCDPISEHNRLYWYRQTLGQGPEFLTYFQNEAQLEKSRLLSDRFSAERPKGSFSTLEIQRTEQGDSAMYLCASSRGQLSYEQYFGPGTRLTVT.

The V and J genes are TRBV2 and TRBJ1-1, with 7 bases aligning to TRBD1. V was clipped by 3 bases and J by 5 bases; unmatched bases: 6. Looked up from germline, CDR1 is SNHLY and CDR2 is FYNNEI. The CDR3 has 14 amino acids. The CDR3 loop reads CASSDLAGGTEAFF. CDR3 DNA sequence: TGTGCCAGCAGTGATTTAGCAGGGGGTACTGAAGCTTTCTTT.

This sequence joins TRBV7-6 and TRBJ1-3; TRBD1 might be the D (6 bases). Germline assignment: CDR1 SGHVS and CDR2 FNYEAQ. V lost 4 bases, J lost 0 bases, and 13 bases lay in between. This CDR3 is 16 amino acids long. The CDR3, as DNA: TGTGCCAGCAGCTCCCTAGGACAGTTCTCTGGAAACACCATATATTTT. Protein: CASSSLGQFSGNTIYF.

The chain is built from TRBV24-1 and TRBJ2-2; D possibly corresponds to TRBD1 (6 bases). The CDR3 has 18 amino acids. The germline CDR1 and CDR2 sequences are KGHDR and SFDVKD. The V gene lost 3 bases and the J gene lost 3 bases, with 19 bases spanning the gap. CDR3 region: CATSDPASGEGDTGELFF. The CDR3 DNA is TGTGCCACCAGTGATCCTGCCAGTGGAGAGGGGGACACCGGGGAGCTGTTTTTT.

The table lists this clone with a count of one. The chain couples TRBV5-6 to TRBJ1-2, with D possibly matching TRBD1 (6 bases). V lost 4 bases to trimming and J lost 7 bases, with 17 bases between them. Germline V gives CDR1 SGHDT, CDR2 YYEEEE. The CDR3 runs 14 residues. Here the CDR3 reads CASSAGGGAPGYTF. Here the CDR3 DNA reads TGTGCCAGCAGCGCCGGTGGGGGGGCGCCTGGCTACACCTTC.

Worth noting for this clone: Other DNA sequences from this sample encode an identical CDR3 as well. The gene calls are TRBV5-1 and TRBJ2-3; 7 positions agree with TRBD2. V gave up 0 bases and J gave up 0 bases; unmatched junction bases: 4. Germline CDR1 and CDR2: SGHRS and YFSETQ. This CDR3 has 16 residues. The CDR3 nucleotides are TGCGCCAGCAGCTTGGGCGGGAGCGGCAGCACAGATACGCAGTATTTT. This codes for CASSLGGSGSTDTQYF.

V and J are TRBV18 and TRBJ1-1; 7 nucleotides align to TRBD1. V lost 6 bases to trimming and J lost 8 bases; unmatched junction nucleotides: 9. The CDR3 has 13 residues. CDR1 is KGHSH, CDR2 LQKENI, per germline. CDR3 bases: TGTGCCAGCTCGCCTACAGGGGACCAAGAAGCTTTCTTT. It yields the protein CASSPTGDQEAFF.

This clone was observed a single time. A read error may produce the germline difference seen at one junction end. The rearrangement links TRBV7-2 to TRBJ1-1; weak D call: TRBD1 (5 bases). Germline V gives CDR1 SGHTA, CDR2 FQGNSA. This CDR3 is built from 10 residues. Here the CDR3 reads CASGGTGAFF. CDR3 coding DNA: TGTGCCAGCGGGGGGACTGGAGCTTTCTTT. Using reference TRBV7-2 and TRBJ1-1 for the parts outside the CDR3, the full variable domain is GAGVSQSPSNKVTEKGKDVELRCDPISGHTALYWYRQSLGQGLEFLIYFQGNSAPDKSGLPSDRFSAERTGGSVSTLTIQRTQQEDSAVYLCASGGTGAFFGQGTRLTVV.

This chain connects TRBV5-4 to TRBJ1-3; 7 nucleotides align to TRBD1. Germline assignment: CDR1 SGHNT and CDR2 YYREEE (reference sequence). The CDR3 runs 16 residues. The junction had 5 bases not matched to a gene; V was cut back by 2 bases and J by 0 bases. DNA of the CDR3: TGTGCCAGCAGCTTAGACAGGGTCAACTCTGGAAACACCATATATTTT. Its translation: CASSLDRVNSGNTIYF.

The chain combines TRBV6-5 with TRBJ1-4; 10 nucleotides align to TRBD1. Losses at the gene ends were 3 bases for V and 8 bases for J; bases not matched to a gene: 6. Germline values: CDR1 MNHEY, CDR2 SVGAGI. There are 15 residues in the CDR3. The CDR3 protein is CASSYGTGVWEKLFF. CDR3 DNA: TGTGCCAGCAGTTATGGGACAGGGGTTTGGGAAAAACTGTTTTTT.

The chain uses TRBV29-1 and TRBJ2-7, with 8 bases fitting TRBD1. J was trimmed by 12 bases and V by 6 bases; bases with no gene match: 13. CDR3 length: 12 amino acids. Looked up from germline, CDR1 is SQVTM and CDR2 is ANQGSEA. The DNA for the CDR3 is TGCAGCGTCAACAAAGGACAGGGACAGATGTACTTC. Translated: CSVNKGQGQMYF.

CDR3 DNA: TGTGCCAGCAGTTTAAAGCGGCTCGCTTTCTTT. Its protein is CASSLKRLAFF. V is TRBV28 and J is TRBJ1-1; D remains ambiguous. This CDR3 contains 11 residues. Germline CDR1 and CDR2: MDHEN and SYDVKM. Trimming pared 2 bases from V and 11 bases from J, leaving 9 bases between.